The present T cell receptor beta chain was sequenced within a study of beta chain features in type 1 diabetes. To note about this clone: Its antigen is still unknown.

Donors underwent one heparinised blood draw, 100 to 150 mL on average. By way of CD45RO/CCR7/CD25/CD127/CD95/CD27, the CD4+ regulatory, stem cell-like memory, central memory and naive cells were sorted. The sequenced template was cDNA made from the entire isolated RNA. Each sample of naive, central memory or regulatory T cells had, on average, around 3.5 million reads. Repertoires were generated with immunoSEQ multiplex PCR, while TCRdb's copy carries only in-frame clones and drops some. The table has around 170,000 clones, approximately 10% seen once; the top ten hold 0.7%. Regarding the study as a whole: Shortening that was moderate but significant affected the TCRB CDR3s of Type 1 diabetes patients in all four CD4+ subsets. Insertions at VDJ junctions were less frequent in type 1 diabetes patients. These patients also deleted more nucleotides at the same junctions.

V lost 4 bases and J 1 base, leaving 5 bases between the germline ends. The CDR3 length is 11 residues. Germline V CDR1 and CDR2: SQVTM, ANQGSEA. This clonotype originated in a woman in her 30s with type 1 diabetes. The chain has TRBV29-1 and TRBJ2-7; no firm D call. Material: central memory CD4+ T cells from blood. CDR3 protein: CSVARSYEQYF. DNA for the CDR3: TGCAGCGTTGCTAGGTCCTACGAGCAGTACTTC.